The 32 T cell receptor beta chains presented below share a single source sample, sequenced in a study of beta chain features in type 1 diabetes. Study-wide results and caveats: Shorter TCRB CDR3s, moderately but significantly so, were found in Type 1 diabetes patients in all four CD4+ subsets.

What was sequenced were expressed TCRB transcripts, since all of the isolated RNA had been reverse transcribed. Clones were read by immunoSEQ multiplex PCR, and TCRdb kept only the in-frame ones, dropping some. The repertoire consists of 400,000 or so clones, with roughly 12% occurring once and the leading ten covering 0.008% to 0.011%. Their specific antigens are unknown. The sample was naive CD4+ T cells from blood. The receptor set was obtained from a woman aged 18-29 years with type 1 diabetes.

CDR3 nucleotides: TGTGCCAGCACTGGGGGCACCTCCTACGAGCAGTACTTC. Translated, it gives CASTGGTSYEQYF. V is TRBV6-6 and J is TRBJ2-7, with D possibly TRBD1 on 6 matching bases. V was cut by 7 bases and J by 0 bases, with 10 bases left in between. CDR1 is MNHNY, CDR2 SVGAGI, per germline (reference sequence). The CDR3 has 13 amino acids.

The chain employs TRBV7-9 and TRBJ1-6; TRBD1 is a possible D gene (6 bases). The CDR3 runs 18 residues. From germline, CDR1 is SEHNR and CDR2 FQNEAQ (reference sequence). The V end lost 4 bases, the J end lost 0 bases, and 16 bases lay between the germline ends. The CDR3 protein is CASSSEVTGSSYNSPLHF. As DNA, the CDR3 is TGTGCCAGCAGCTCCGAAGTCACAGGGAGCTCCTATAATTCACCCCTCCACTTT.

There are a few counts of this clone. The V call is TRBV7-3, the J call TRBJ1-2, with 7 bases that match TRBD1. This CDR3 has 13 amino acids. In germline, CDR1 is SGHTA, CDR2 FQGTGA. The ends lost 4 bases at V and 2 bases at J; junction bases unmatched: 1. The CDR3 sequence: CASSSGQNYGYTF. CDR3 DNA sequence: TGTGCCAGCAGCTCGGGACAGAACTATGGCTACACCTTC.

The sample holds a few counts of this clone. The chain joins TRBV7-3 to TRBJ2-1; no clear D gene. V dropped 5 bases and J dropped 2 bases, with 13 bases sitting between them. From germline, CDR1 is SGHTA and CDR2 FQGTGA. The CDR3 is made up of 15 amino acids. This CDR3 is CASSQTHRAYNEQFF. CDR3 bases: TGTGCCAGCAGCCAGACACACAGAGCCTACAATGAGCAGTTCTTC. Full variable domain (rest looked up from reference TRBV7-3 and TRBJ2-1): GAGVSQTPSNKVTEKGKYVELRCDPISGHTALYWYRQSLGQGPEFLIYFQGTGAADDSGLPNDRFFAVRPEGSVSTLKIQRTERGDSAVYLCASSQTHRAYNEQFFGPGTRLTVL.

The DNA of the CDR3 is TGTGCCACCAGCAGAGATCTGAGTACTTTCCGGCATTTT. Translated, it gives CATSRDLSTFRHF. The chain carries TRBV15 and TRBJ1-5, with D unresolved. Trimming shortened V by 0 bases and J by 15 bases, and 15 bases separated the two germline ends. CDR1 is LNHNV and CDR2 is YYDKDF in the germline V gene (reference sequence). The CDR3 runs 13 residues.

This clone came up a few times. The V gene is TRBV7-3, the J gene TRBJ2-3; 10 nucleotides align to TRBD2. Germline V lookup: CDR1 SGHTA, CDR2 FQGTGA. The CDR3 has 17 residues. The V segment lost 2 bases and the J segment 1 base; nucleotides outside the gene matches: 6. Written as DNA, the CDR3 is TGTGCCAGCAGCTTACAGGCTAGCGGGAGTGGCACAGATACGCAGTATTTT. It specifies CASSLQASGSGTDTQYF.

The chain uses TRBV7-2 and TRBJ2-5; 9 bases agree with TRBD2. The CDR3 is 17 amino acids. Germline loops: CDR1 SGHTA, CDR2 FQGNSA. The junction had 17 bases not matched to a gene; V was cut back by 8 bases and J by 4 bases. Written as DNA, the CDR3 is TGTGCCAGCGGGACCCCTTTGTCGGCTAGCGGGGTAGAGACCCAGTACTTC. Translated: CASGTPLSASGVETQYF.

In its sample, this clone was seen a few times. The rearrangement uses TRBV10-3 and TRBJ1-2; D not certain. CDR1 and CDR2 (germline): ENHRY, SYGVKD. V lost 10 bases and J lost 7, with 19 bases in between. The CDR3 totals 13 residues. CDR3 nucleotides: TGTGCCACAGCCCCTCAGGAACGTTCTGGCTACACCTTC. Its protein is CATAPQERSGYTF.

The V call is TRBV7-8, the J call TRBJ2-5; TRBD2 agrees at 7 bases. Unmatched junction bases numbered 4, after V lost 4 bases and J lost 2 bases. Per germline, CDR1 SGHVS and CDR2 FQNEAQ. The CDR3 runs 14 residues. The CDR3 DNA follows: TGTGCCAGCAGCTCACCGGGAGGACAAGAGACCCAGTACTTC. It yields the protein CASSSPGGQETQYF.

This chain links TRBV7-2 with TRBJ2-3; the match to TRBD2 covers 11 bases. Unmatched junction bases numbered 8, after V lost 7 bases and J lost 2 bases. This CDR3 comprises 16 residues. Germline CDR1 is SGHTA and CDR2 is FQGNSA. In DNA form, the CDR3 reads TGTGCCAGCAACCCAGTAGCGGGGGGGGACACAGATACGCAGTATTTT. It specifies CASNPVAGGDTDTQYF.

This sequence joins TRBV7-9 and TRBJ2-3; D call uncertain. Germline CDR1 is SEHNR and CDR2 is FQNEAQ (reference sequence). V shed 3 bases and J shed 4 bases, with 8 bases lying between them. This CDR3 has 13 residues. The CDR3 sequence: CASSFGSADTQYF. The DNA of the CDR3 is TGTGCCAGCAGCTTCGGGTCGGCAGATACGCAGTATTTT.

The rearrangement joins TRBV11-2 to TRBJ2-1; D may be TRBD1 (5 bases). The germline CDR1 and CDR2 sequences are SGHAT and FQNNGV. The CDR3 has 15 residues. Trimming cost V 4 bases and J 6 bases, with 16 bases left between them. The CDR3 here is CASSSQIAQGNEQFF. CDR3 DNA: TGTGCCAGCAGCTCCCAGATAGCCCAGGGCAATGAGCAGTTCTTC.

This sequence joins TRBV7-3 and TRBJ1-1; 8 nucleotides agree with TRBD1. Germline V gene lookup returns CDR1 SGHTA and CDR2 FQGTGA. V dropped 3 bases and J dropped 1; count of bases not matched to a gene: 1. The CDR3 totals 14 residues. The CDR3 loop reads CASSFGQGNTEAFF. CDR3 coding DNA: TGTGCCAGCAGCTTTGGACAGGGGAACACTGAAGCTTTCTTT. Drawing the rest from reference TRBV7-3 and TRBJ1-1, the complete variable domain is GAGVSQTPSNKVTEKGKYVELRCDPISGHTALYWYRQSLGQGPEFLIYFQGTGAADDSGLPNDRFFAVRPEGSVSTLKIQRTERGDSAVYLCASSFGQGNTEAFFGQGTRLTVV.

CDR3 in amino acids: CASSGLRETQYF. CDR3 coding DNA: TGCGCCAGCAGCGGCTTGAGGGAGACCCAGTACTTC. The V call is TRBV10-2, the J call TRBJ2-5; no firm D call. The CDR3 runs 12 residues. CDR1 WSHSY and CDR2 SAAADI come from the germline V gene. Trimming pared 6 bases from V and 5 bases from J, leaving 10 bases between.

This clone occurred a few times. The rearrangement links TRBV30 to TRBJ1-1; D possibly corresponds to TRBD1 (6 bases). The CDR3 is made up of 13 amino acids. Trimming removed 2 bases at V and 3 bases at J, with 10 bases between. From germline, CDR1 is GTSNPN and CDR2 SVGIG (reference sequence). CDR3 sequence: CAWSRTGYTEAFF. The CDR3 DNA reads TGTGCCTGGAGTCGAACAGGGTACACTGAAGCTTTCTTT.

This sequence joins TRBV5-4 and TRBJ2-1; 9 bases are a match to TRBD2. CDR1 and CDR2 (germline): SGHNT, YYREEE (reference sequence). V trimming: 4 bases; J trimming: 8 bases; junction bases outside the gene matches: 13. This CDR3 is 16 amino acids long. The CDR3 spells CASSLSRGSGGDEQFF. The CDR3 bases are TGTGCCAGCAGCCTTTCCAGAGGTAGCGGGGGAGATGAGCAGTTCTTC.

This clone was counted only a few times. The chain couples TRBV10-2 to TRBJ1-2; 7 bases match TRBD1. The CDR3 covers 15 residues. V dropped 5 bases and J dropped 6; count of bases not matched to a gene: 12. Germline V gene sequence: CDR1 WSHSY, CDR2 SAAADI. As DNA, the CDR3 is TGCGCCAGCAGTCCATTACGACAGGGAGGACATGGCTACACCTTC. Amino acid sequence: CASSPLRQGGHGYTF.

A few counts support this clone. The chain has TRBV4-3 and TRBJ2-7; 7 bases fit TRBD2. V shed 3 bases, J shed 2 bases, and the junction held 13 bases outside the gene matches. This CDR3 is built from 17 residues. Germline assignment: CDR1 LGHNA and CDR2 YSLEER. CDR3: CASSQVAGARSPYEQYF. CDR3 nucleotides: TGCGCCAGCAGCCAGGTAGCGGGTGCTCGATCCCCCTACGAGCAGTACTTC.

This chain connects TRBV6-6 to TRBJ2-3, with a tentative D call TRBD2 (6 bases). V dropped 6 bases and J dropped 3 bases, with 19 bases sitting between them. The CDR3 is made up of 16 amino acids. CDR1 is MNHNY and CDR2 is SVGAGI in the germline V gene (reference sequence). The chain's CDR3 is CASSRRPTSGTDTQYF. DNA of the CDR3: TGTGCCAGCAGCCGAAGACCGACCAGCGGGACAGATACGCAGTATTTT.

V gene TRBV5-1 combines with J gene TRBJ2-5; maybe TRBD2 (6 bases). V lost 5 bases, J lost 2 bases, and 10 bases lay in between. Germline CDR1 and CDR2: SGHRS and YFSETQ. This CDR3 has 13 amino acids. The CDR3 sequence: CASSIAVQETQYF. DNA of the CDR3: TGCGCCAGCAGTATAGCGGTGCAAGAGACCCAGTACTTC. Looking up the rest from reference TRBV5-1 and TRBJ2-5 gives the full variable domain: KAGVTQTPRYLIKTRGQQVTLSCSPISGHRSVSWYQQTPGQGLQFLFEYFSETQRNKGNFPGRFSGRQFSNSRSEMNVSTLELGDSALYLCASSIAVQETQYFGPGTRLLVL.

This rearrangement joins TRBV28 to TRBJ1-5; D gene unclear. The ends were cut back, 6 bases at V and 0 bases at J, with 6 bases in the middle. Germline CDR1 and CDR2: MDHEN and SYDVKM. The CDR3 extends over 13 amino acids. The CDR3, as DNA: TGTGCCAGCAGGTCCTATAGCAATCAGCCCCAGCATTTT. Its protein product is CASRSYSNQPQHF.

Only a few counts were recorded for this clone. The gene calls are TRBV5-6 and TRBJ1-2; the match to TRBD1 covers 9 bases. The CDR3 has 13 amino acids. V shed 4 bases and J 8 bases; nucleotides not matched to a gene: 6. CDR1 SGHDT and CDR2 YYEEEE come from the germline V gene. The CDR3 DNA follows: TGTGCCAGCAGCACCCGGACAGGGGAAGGCTACACCTTC. Its protein product is CASSTRTGEGYTF.

This clone has only a few counts. V is TRBV4-2 and J is TRBJ2-3; D unclear. The CDR3 has 14 amino acids. V was clipped by 4 bases and J by 0 bases, with 8 bases between them. Germline V gene data show CDR1 as LGHNA and CDR2 as YNFKEQ. As DNA, the CDR3 is TGTGCCAGCAGCCCCCTAGTAAGCACAGATACGCAGTATTTT. Residues: CASSPLVSTDTQYF.

This clone has only a few counts. The V and J genes are TRBV7-9 and TRBJ1-1; no clear D. CDR1 is SEHNR and CDR2 is FQNEAQ in the germline V gene (reference sequence). The CDR3 spans 12 residues. Between the trimmed V and J ends, which lost 5 bases and 4 bases, there was a span of 8 bases. Here the CDR3 DNA reads TGTGCCAGCAGCAGGACTTCCACTGAAGCTTTCTTT. This encodes CASSRTSTEAFF.

V and J are TRBV7-2 and TRBJ2-1; 14 bases fit TRBD2. Germline V CDR1 and CDR2: SGHTA, FQGNSA. Trimming removed 5 bases from V and 7 bases from J; junction bases left unmatched: 10. CDR3 length equals 17 residues. CDR3 nucleotide sequence: TGTGCCAGCAGCGAGGGACTAGCGGGAGCCCTAGGGAATGAGCAGTTCTTC. Amino acid sequence: CASSEGLAGALGNEQFF.

In its sample, this clone was seen a few times. The genes are TRBV29-1 and TRBJ1-2; no clear D. CDR1 is SQVTM and CDR2 is ANQGSEA in the germline V gene. The V end was cut by 1 base, the J end by 5 bases, with 5 bases between. The CDR3 runs 11 residues. In DNA form, the CDR3 reads TGCAGCGTTGAAGGGCTTTATGGCTACACCTTC. The encoded protein is CSVEGLYGYTF.

This clone was counted a few times. The chain joins TRBV19 to TRBJ2-6, with a weak D call TRBD2 (5 bases). The length of the CDR3 is 14 residues. V dropped 11 bases and J dropped 0 bases, with 11 bases sitting between them. CDR1 is LNHDA, CDR2 SQIVND, per germline (reference sequence). CDR3 loop: CACRGNSGANVLTF. The DNA for the CDR3 is TGTGCCTGCCGAGGGAACTCTGGGGCCAACGTCCTGACTTTC.

CDR3 sequence reads: CASELSGPYNEQFF. CDR3 nucleotide sequence: TGTGCCAGCGAGCTTAGTGGGCCCTACAATGAGCAGTTCTTC. The V call is TRBV7-9, the J call TRBJ2-1, with D unclear. CDR1 SEHNR and CDR2 FQNEAQ come from the germline V gene (reference sequence). This CDR3 has 14 residues. V lost 8 bases to trimming and J lost 2 bases, with 13 bases between them.

This clone was observed a few times. This chain joins TRBV28 and TRBJ1-4; 9 bases align to TRBD1. V lost 6 bases and J lost 5; bases outside the gene matches: 7. CDR3 size: 15 residues. In germline, CDR1 is MDHEN, CDR2 SYDVKM. The CDR3 DNA reads as TGTGCCAGCAGCCCCAGGACAGGGGCCAATGAAAAACTGTTTTTT. Its protein product is CASSPRTGANEKLFF.

This chain joins TRBV7-2 and TRBJ1-5; TRBD1 agrees at 7 bases. Germline V gene sequence: CDR1 SGHTA, CDR2 FQGNSA. CDR3 length equals 14 residues. V lost 5 bases, J lost 8 bases, and 9 bases stayed unmatched. Written as DNA, the CDR3 is TGTGCCAGCAGCCCAATCGACAGGGCGAAGCCCCAGCATTTT. Translating it yields CASSPIDRAKPQHF.

V and J are TRBV6-5 and TRBJ2-3; a weak D match, TRBD2 (5 bases). This CDR3 comprises 14 residues. V lost 5 bases and J lost 2, with 11 bases in between. Per germline, CDR1 MNHEY and CDR2 SVGAGI. CDR3 protein: CASSLQLDTDTQYF. The DNA for the CDR3 is TGTGCCAGCAGTCTACAACTAGACACAGATACGCAGTATTTT.

This chain connects TRBV9 to TRBJ2-7, with 7 bases matching TRBD1. Germline V gene data show CDR1 as SGDLS and CDR2 as YYNGEE. The V segment lost 3 bases and the J segment 6 bases; nucleotides outside the gene matches: 6. The length of the CDR3 is 13 residues. CDR3 amino acids: CASSAGGRSEQYF. CDR3 bases: TGTGCCAGCAGCGCAGGGGGTCGATCCGAGCAGTACTTC.